This T cell receptor beta chain was captured by sequencing in a study of vaccination effects on CD4 cells after COVID-19. Turning to this clone: Antigen: not known.

Using immunoSEQ multiplex PCR, the repertoire was profiled, and TCRdb retains in-frame clones only, with some absent. The data hold tens of thousands of clones, with around 80% observed a single time. Culture proceeded for nine to ten days, and CD4+ T cells were then isolated. Documented for the person is a PCR-confirmed SARS-CoV-2 infection occurring between March and December 2020. The vaccine given was either BNT162b2 or mRNA-1273, in two doses. On days 3 and 7, fresh IL-2 medium replaced half the medium. This specimen consisted of CD4+ T cells from PBMCs cultured without peptide, obtained after COVID-19 vaccination. The sequence came from a human donor who had a prior SARS-CoV-2 infection.

The CDR3 DNA follows: TGTGCCAGCTCACCACTACAGGGGATAGATGAGCAGTTCTTC. It specifies CASSPLQGIDEQFF. The chain is built from TRBV18 and TRBJ2-1, with 7 bases matching TRBD1. V shed 1 base, J shed 8 bases, and the junction held 5 bases outside the gene matches. CDR3 length: 14 residues. Per germline, CDR1 KGHSH and CDR2 LQKENI.